The subject of this entry is one TCR beta chain. Its target is unknown. This may be a read error, as it is one base from a much larger clone. This entry belongs to a study of T cells in Graves' hyperthyroidism and ophthalmopathy. Whole-study findings and limits: A model built on 13 V-J features separated ophthalmopathy from stable hyperthyroidism. Prediction of ophthalmopathy progression came a median roughly 6.6 months pre-onset.

V was pared by 8 bases and J by 0 bases, with 17 bases between. Germline loops: CDR1 MNHNS, CDR2 SASEGT. This CDR3 has 15 amino acids. There were TCR beta CDR3 regions amplified from RNA transcripts. First-round RT-PCR of the TCR CDR3 relied on the HTBI primer set. TCRdb called the multiplex PCR reads again in MiXCR, with one record for every CDR3 protein. The sample carries a few hundred thousand distinct CDR3 sequences, less than 20% recorded once. Exclusions: uncontrolled infection, other autoimmune disease, pregnancy, lactation. This clonotype was obtained from a man younger than 30 with Graves' ophthalmopathy. Sequenced: blood. The chain carries TRBV6-1 and TRBJ2-7; no definite D call. The DNA of the CDR3 is TGTGCCAGCTGTGTGTGGGATTTGAGCTCCTACGAGCAGTACTTC. Amino acid sequence: CASCVWDLSSYEQYF.